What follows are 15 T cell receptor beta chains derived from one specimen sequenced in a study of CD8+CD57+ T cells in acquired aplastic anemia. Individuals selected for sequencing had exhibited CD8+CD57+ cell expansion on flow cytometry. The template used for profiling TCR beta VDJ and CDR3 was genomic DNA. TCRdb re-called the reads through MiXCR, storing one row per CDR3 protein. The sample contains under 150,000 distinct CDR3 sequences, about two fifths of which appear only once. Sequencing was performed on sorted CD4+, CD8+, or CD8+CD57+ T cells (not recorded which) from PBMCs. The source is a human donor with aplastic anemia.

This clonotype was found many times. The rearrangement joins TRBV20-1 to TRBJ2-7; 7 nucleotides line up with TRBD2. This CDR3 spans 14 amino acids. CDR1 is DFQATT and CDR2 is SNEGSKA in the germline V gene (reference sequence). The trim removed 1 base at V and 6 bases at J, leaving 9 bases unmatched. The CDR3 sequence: CSARVGTTRGEQYF. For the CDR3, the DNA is TGCAGTGCTAGAGTTGGGACTACGAGAGGCGAGCAGTACTTC.

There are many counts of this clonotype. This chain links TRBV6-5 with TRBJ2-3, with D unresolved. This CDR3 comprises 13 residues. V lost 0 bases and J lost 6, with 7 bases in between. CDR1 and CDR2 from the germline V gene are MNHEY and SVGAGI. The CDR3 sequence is CASSYSKGDTQYF. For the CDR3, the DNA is TGTGCCAGCAGTTACTCGAAGGGTGATACGCAGTATTTT.

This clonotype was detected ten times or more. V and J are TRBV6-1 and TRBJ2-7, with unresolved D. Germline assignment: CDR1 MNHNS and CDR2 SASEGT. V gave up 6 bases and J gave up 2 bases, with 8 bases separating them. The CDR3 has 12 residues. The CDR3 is CASRGPAYEQYF. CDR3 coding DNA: TGTGCCAGCAGAGGTCCTGCCTACGAGCAGTACTTC.

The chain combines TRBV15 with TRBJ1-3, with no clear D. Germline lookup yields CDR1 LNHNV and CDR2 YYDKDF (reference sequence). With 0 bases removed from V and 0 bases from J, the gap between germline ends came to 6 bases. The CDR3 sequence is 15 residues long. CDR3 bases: TGTGCCACCAGCAGAGATGGGGTCTCTGGAAACACCATATATTTT. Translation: CATSRDGVSGNTIYF.

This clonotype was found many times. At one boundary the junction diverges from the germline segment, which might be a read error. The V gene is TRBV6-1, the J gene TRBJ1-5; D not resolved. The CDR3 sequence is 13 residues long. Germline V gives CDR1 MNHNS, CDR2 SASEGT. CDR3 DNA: TGTGCCAGCGGTGAACCCCGAAATCAGCCCCAGCATTTT. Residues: CASGEPRNQPQHF.

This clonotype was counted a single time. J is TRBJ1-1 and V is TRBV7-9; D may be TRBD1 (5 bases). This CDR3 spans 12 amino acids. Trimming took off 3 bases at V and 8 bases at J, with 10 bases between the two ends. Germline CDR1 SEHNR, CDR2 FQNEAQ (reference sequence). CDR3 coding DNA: TGTGCCAGCAGCTTTGTCAGGGTCGAAGCTTTCTTT. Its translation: CASSFVRVEAFF.

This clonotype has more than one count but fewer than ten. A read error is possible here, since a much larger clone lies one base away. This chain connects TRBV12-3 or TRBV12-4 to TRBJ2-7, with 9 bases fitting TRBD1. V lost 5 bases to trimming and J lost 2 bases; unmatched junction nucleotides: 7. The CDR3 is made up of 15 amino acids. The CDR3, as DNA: TGTGCCAGCAGTCTGGGGGGACAGGGTCCCTACGAGCAGTACGTC. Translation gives CASSLGGQGPYEQYV.

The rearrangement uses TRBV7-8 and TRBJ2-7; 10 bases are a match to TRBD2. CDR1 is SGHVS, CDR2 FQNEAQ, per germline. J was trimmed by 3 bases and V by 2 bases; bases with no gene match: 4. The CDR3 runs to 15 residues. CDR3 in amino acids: CASSLSVAGGYEQYF. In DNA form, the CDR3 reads TGTGCCAGCAGCTTATCCGTAGCGGGGGGCTACGAGCAGTACTTC.

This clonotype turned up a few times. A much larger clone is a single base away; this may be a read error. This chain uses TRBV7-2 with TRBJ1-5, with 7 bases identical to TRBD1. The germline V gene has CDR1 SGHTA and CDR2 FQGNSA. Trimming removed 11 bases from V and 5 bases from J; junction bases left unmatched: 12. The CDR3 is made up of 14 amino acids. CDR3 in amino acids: CAGTKQGFDQPQHF. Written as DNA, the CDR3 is TGTGCCGGCACCAAACAGGGGTTCGATCAGCCCCAGCATTTT. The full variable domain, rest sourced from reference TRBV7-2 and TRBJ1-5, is GAGVSQSPSNKVTEKGKDVELRCDPISGHTALYWYRQSLGQGLEFLIYFQGNSAPDKSGLPSDRFSAERTGGSVSTLTIQRTQQEDSAVYLCAGTKQGFDQPQHFGDGTRLSIL.

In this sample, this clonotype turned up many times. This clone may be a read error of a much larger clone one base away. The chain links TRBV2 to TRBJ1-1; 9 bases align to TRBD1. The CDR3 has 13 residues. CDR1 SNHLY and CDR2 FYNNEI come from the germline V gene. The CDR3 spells CATGQGMITEVFF. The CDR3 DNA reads TGTGCCACCGGACAGGGGATGATCACTGAAGTTTTCTTT.

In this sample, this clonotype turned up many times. CDR3 nucleotides: TGTGCCACCAGTGATCCGACAGGGACTGAAGCTTTCTTT. It is translated as CATSDPTGTEAFF. V usage is TRBV24-1 and J usage is TRBJ1-1, with 7 nucleotides matching TRBD1. The CDR3 runs 13 residues. Per germline, CDR1 KGHDR and CDR2 SFDVKD. The V gene end was trimmed by 3 bases and the J gene end by 5 bases; junction bases not matched to a gene: 2.

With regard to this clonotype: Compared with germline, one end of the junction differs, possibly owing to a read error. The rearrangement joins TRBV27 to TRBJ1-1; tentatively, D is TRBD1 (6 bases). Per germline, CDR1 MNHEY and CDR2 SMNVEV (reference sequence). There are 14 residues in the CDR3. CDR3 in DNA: TGTGCCAGCAGTTCCCAGGGGCGAAACACTAAAGCTTTCTTT. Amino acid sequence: CASSSQGRNTKAFF.

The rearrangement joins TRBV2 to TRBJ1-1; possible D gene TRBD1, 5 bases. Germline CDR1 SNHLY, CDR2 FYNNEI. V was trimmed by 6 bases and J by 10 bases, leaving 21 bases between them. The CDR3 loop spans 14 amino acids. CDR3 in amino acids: CASRVDGAGRGAFF. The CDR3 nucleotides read TGTGCCAGCAGGGTCGACGGGGCGGGACGTGGAGCTTTCTTT.

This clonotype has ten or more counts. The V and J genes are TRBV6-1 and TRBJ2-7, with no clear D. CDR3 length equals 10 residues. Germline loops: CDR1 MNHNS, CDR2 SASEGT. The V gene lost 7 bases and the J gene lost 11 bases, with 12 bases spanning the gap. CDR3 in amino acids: CASKDEKEYF. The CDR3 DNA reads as TGTGCCAGCAAGGACGAGAAGGAGTACTTC.

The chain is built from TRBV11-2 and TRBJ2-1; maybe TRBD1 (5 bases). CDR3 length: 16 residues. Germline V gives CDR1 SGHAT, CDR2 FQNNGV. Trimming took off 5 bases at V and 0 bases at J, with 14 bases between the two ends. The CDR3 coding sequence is TGTGCCAGCAGCCCCCTCGGCAGGGACTCCTACAATGAGCAGTTCTTC. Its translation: CASSPLGRDSYNEQFF.